The 26 T cell receptor beta chains in this list originate from one sample, sequenced in a study of shared clonotypes between healthy human individuals. Measured with immunoSEQ multiplex PCR; TCRdb has only the in-frame clones, and not every one. The profile shows under 600,000 clones, approximately 95% of them singletons. Sequencing was carried out using naive CD4+ T cells sorted from blood. Subset reported: CD45RA+ positively selected. The receptors were sampled from a woman younger than 45 in good health.

The chain uses TRBV28 and TRBJ1-5; D uncertain. Germline V gene lookup returns CDR1 MDHEN and CDR2 SYDVKM. With 7 bases removed from V and 4 bases from J, the gap between germline ends came to 20 bases. The length of the CDR3 is 16 residues. In DNA, the CDR3 is TGTGCCAGCACTCCCCGTCGTGGGGATTGGAATCAGCCCCAGCATTTT. Its protein is CASTPRRGDWNQPQHF.

V and J are TRBV27 and TRBJ2-7; possibly TRBD2 for D (6 bases). From germline, CDR1 is MNHEY and CDR2 SMNVEV (reference sequence). The CDR3 spans 13 residues. The germline V and J ends were trimmed by 5 bases and 1 base, with 9 bases remaining between them. CDR3 sequence (DNA): TGTGCCAGCAGTCGGAGGGAATCCTACGAGCAGTACTTC. Translating it yields CASSRRESYEQYF.

The chain joins TRBV28 to TRBJ2-6; the D is unclear. V lost 8 bases and J lost 0, with 8 bases in between. The V gene's germline CDR1 is MDHEN and CDR2 SYDVKM. The CDR3 sequence is 14 residues long. In DNA form, the CDR3 reads TGTGCCAGCGGTGAATTCTCTGGGGCCAACGTCCTGACTTTC. This gives the protein CASGEFSGANVLTF.

The chain has TRBV27 and TRBJ2-5; no firm D call. In germline, CDR1 is MNHEY, CDR2 SMNVEV (reference sequence). The CDR3 totals 12 residues. V dropped 5 bases and J dropped 0 bases, with 4 bases sitting between them. The CDR3 DNA sequence: TGTGCCAGCAGTCGAGACCAAGAGACCCAGTACTTC. Protein product: CASSRDQETQYF.

The J gene is TRBJ1-1, the V gene TRBV25-1; 7 positions agree with TRBD1. The CDR3 spans 13 residues. V trimming: 2 bases; J trimming: 3 bases; junction bases outside the gene matches: 0. CDR1 and CDR2 from the germline V gene are MGHDK and SYGVNS. The CDR3 bases are TGTGCCAGCAGTGAACAGGGGGACACTGAAGCTTTCTTT. Translating it yields CASSEQGDTEAFF.

This clone has only one observation. This rearrangement joins TRBV6-1 to TRBJ1-6; possible D gene TRBD1, 5 bases. Looked up from germline, CDR1 is MNHNS and CDR2 is SASEGT. V shed 6 bases and J shed 9 bases, with 15 bases lying between them. CDR3 length: 14 residues. Here the CDR3 reads CASREDIWTSPLHF. The CDR3 nucleotides are TGTGCCAGCAGGGAGGACATTTGGACTTCACCCCTCCACTTT.

The rearrangement links TRBV18 to TRBJ2-7, with 8 bases aligning to TRBD1. V gave up 0 bases and J gave up 5 bases; unmatched junction bases: 12. The length of the CDR3 is 17 residues. Germline V gives CDR1 KGHSH, CDR2 LQKENI. In DNA form, the CDR3 reads TGTGCCAGCTCACCACCCCTAGGGACAGGTGGGGTCAACGAGCAGTACTTC. Translation: CASSPPLGTGGVNEQYF.

This rearrangement joins TRBV5-8 to TRBJ1-2; no clear D. Trimming removed 0 bases from V and 2 bases from J, with 14 bases in between. The CDR3 totals 16 residues. The V gene's germline CDR1 is SGHTS and CDR2 YDEGEE. The CDR3 coding sequence is TGTGCCAGCAGCTTGGCGGTAAGGCCTAAAAACTATGGCTACACCTTC. Amino acids: CASSLAVRPKNYGYTF.

The chain is built from TRBV4-1 and TRBJ2-3; D unclear. The CDR3 runs 16 residues. Trimming pared 3 bases from V and 2 bases from J, leaving 15 bases between. Germline assignment: CDR1 MGHRA and CDR2 YSYEKL. As DNA, the CDR3 is TGCGCCAGCAGCCAGCCGGAACTACGCTACACAGATACGCAGTATTTT. Protein product: CASSQPELRYTDTQYF.

CDR3 protein: CASSRLAGAPYEQYF. CDR3 coding DNA: TGTGCCAGCAGCCGACTAGCGGGAGCCCCCTACGAGCAGTACTTC. The chain is built from TRBV7-9 and TRBJ2-7, with 12 bases aligning to TRBD2. The CDR3 extends over 15 amino acids. Germline V gene sequence: CDR1 SEHNR, CDR2 FQNEAQ (reference sequence). J lost 2 bases, V lost 5 bases, and 4 bases had no gene match.

This clone came up a few times. This sequence joins TRBV30 and TRBJ2-7, with no clear D. Trimming pared 2 bases from V and 4 bases from J, leaving 9 bases between. CDR1 is GTSNPN and CDR2 is SVGIG in the germline V gene (reference sequence). CDR3 length: 12 amino acids. CDR3 DNA: TGTGCCTGGAGTATCAGTAGGTACGAGCAGTACTTC. Translated, it gives CAWSISRYEQYF.

This chain joins TRBV2 and TRBJ2-1, with 7 positions matching TRBD2. CDR1 is SNHLY, CDR2 FYNNEI, per germline. Unmatched junction bases numbered 8, after V lost 7 bases and J lost 8 bases. This CDR3 contains 13 residues. The CDR3 DNA sequence: TGTGCCAGCACCCGGGGGGTTAGGGATGAGCAGTTCTTC. It encodes CASTRGVRDEQFF. Full variable domain (outside the CDR3, taken from reference TRBV2 and TRBJ2-1): EPEVTQTPSHQVTQMGQEVILRCVPISNHLYFYWYRQILGQKVEFLVSFYNNEISEKSEIFDDQFSVERPDGSNFTLKIRSTKLEDSAMYFCASTRGVRDEQFFGPGTRLTVL.

The V and J genes are TRBV29-1 and TRBJ2-7, with 9 bases aligning to TRBD1. Germline V CDR1 and CDR2: SQVTM, ANQGSEA. The V segment lost 1 base and the J segment 4 bases; nucleotides outside the gene matches: 5. CDR3 length equals 14 residues. CDR3 in amino acids: CSVEVGQGMYEQYF. CDR3 sequence (DNA): TGCAGCGTTGAAGTCGGACAGGGGATGTACGAGCAGTACTTC.

The V gene is TRBV28, the J gene TRBJ1-5, with no clear D. CDR3 length: 14 residues. Trimming stripped 7 bases from V and 5 bases from J, with 15 bases between. CDR1 is MDHEN and CDR2 is SYDVKM in the germline V gene. The CDR3 coding sequence is TGTGCCAGCAACGACTGGACCCTTGATCAGCCCCAGCATTTT. The encoded protein is CASNDWTLDQPQHF.

The chain is built from TRBV2 and TRBJ2-1; D is perhaps TRBD1 (5 bases). Germline V lookup: CDR1 SNHLY, CDR2 FYNNEI. V lost 7 bases to trimming and J lost 0 bases, with 13 bases between them. This CDR3 region has 15 residues. The CDR3 nucleotides are TGTGCCAGCAATCCGACAGAAACCTCCTACAATGAGCAGTTCTTC. Encoded protein: CASNPTETSYNEQFF.

V is TRBV5-5 and J is TRBJ2-6, with D hard to call. V was pared by 6 bases and J by 0 bases, with 7 bases between. This CDR3 comprises 14 residues. Germline loops: CDR1 SGHKS, CDR2 YYEKEE (reference sequence). CDR3 sequence: CASTWGSGANVLTF. CDR3 in DNA: TGTGCCAGCACCTGGGGCTCTGGGGCCAACGTCCTGACTTTC.

The chain links TRBV28 to TRBJ2-5, with a weak D call TRBD2 (6 bases). The CDR3 consists of 13 residues. Germline lookup yields CDR1 MDHEN and CDR2 SYDVKM. The ends were cut back, 7 bases at V and 4 bases at J, with 13 bases in the middle. In DNA, the CDR3 is TGTGCCAGCACGGGACTCCAACTAGAGACCCAGTACTTC. Its protein product is CASTGLQLETQYF.

The chain has TRBV15 and TRBJ2-7; D perhaps matches TRBD2 (5 bases). This CDR3 has 13 amino acids. Deletions cut 5 bases from V and 0 bases from J, with 8 bases between. From germline, CDR1 is LNHNV and CDR2 YYDKDF (reference sequence). CDR3 amino acids: CATSSSGSYEQYF. The DNA for the CDR3 is TGTGCCACCAGCTCGAGCGGCTCCTACGAGCAGTACTTC.

This rearrangement joins TRBV19 to TRBJ1-1; TRBD1 might be the D (5 bases). This CDR3 has 16 residues. Trimming removed 7 bases at V and 3 bases at J, with 21 bases between. Germline CDR1 LNHDA, CDR2 SQIVND (reference sequence). DNA for the CDR3: TGTGCCAGTAAAAATGCTGGGGGGGTTCGGCACACTGAAGCTTTCTTT. Translating gives CASKNAGGVRHTEAFF.

The V and J genes are TRBV7-9 and TRBJ2-3, with 9 bases matching TRBD2. CDR3 length equals 16 residues. The V and J ends lost 5 bases and 6 bases, in that order; junction bases with no gene match: 12. The germline V gene has CDR1 SEHNR and CDR2 FQNEAQ (reference sequence). Written as DNA, the CDR3 is TGTGCCAGCAGCATCCTCTCTAGCGGGGTTCGGGATACGCAGTATTTT. Translation gives CASSILSSGVRDTQYF.

The V call is TRBV5-1, the J call TRBJ2-3, with TRBD2 matching 9 bases. There are 18 residues in the CDR3. CDR1 and CDR2 (germline): SGHRS, YFSETQ. V was pared by 0 bases and J by 3 bases, with 11 bases of the junction left unmatched. The CDR3 DNA follows: TGCGCCAGCAGCTTGGGAGTTGATAGCGGGAGTGGGACAGATACGCAGTATTTT. It yields the protein CASSLGVDSGSGTDTQYF.

This chain connects TRBV28 to TRBJ2-7; D possibly uses TRBD1 or TRBD2 (5 bases each). This CDR3 is 15 amino acids long. Germline V gives CDR1 MDHEN, CDR2 SYDVKM. With 1 base removed from V and 9 bases from J, the gap between germline ends came to 19 bases. The DNA of the CDR3 is TGTGCCAGCAGTTTATATGGGACGGAACTACGAGGGCAGTACTTC. As protein: CASSLYGTELRGQYF.

The V and J genes are TRBV19 and TRBJ2-5; D is possibly TRBD1 or TRBD2 (5 bases each). The germline V gene encodes CDR1 LNHDA and CDR2 SQIVND (reference sequence). The CDR3 runs 15 residues. V was shortened by 3 bases and J by 2 bases, with 13 bases between the two germline ends. The CDR3 DNA reads as TGTGCCAGTAGTATTTTAGGGGACCGTCAAGAGACCCAGTACTTC. Protein product: CASSILGDRQETQYF.

The chain has TRBV2 and TRBJ1-1, with D possibly being TRBD1 (6 bases). Trimming shortened V by 11 bases and J by 1 base, and 14 bases separated the two germline ends. The CDR3 runs to 13 residues. The germline gives CDR1 SNHLY, CDR2 FYNNEI. CDR3 in amino acids: CAARGAPNTEAFF. In DNA form, the CDR3 reads TGTGCCGCAAGGGGGGCTCCGAACACTGAAGCTTTCTTT. Full variable domain (remainder filled in from reference TRBV2 and TRBJ1-1): EPEVTQTPSHQVTQMGQEVILRCVPISNHLYFYWYRQILGQKVEFLVSFYNNEISEKSEIFDDQFSVERPDGSNFTLKIRSTKLEDSAMYFCAARGAPNTEAFFGQGTRLTVV.

The chain recombines TRBV7-9 with TRBJ2-1; TRBD1 matches at 10 bases. The CDR3 is 18 residues long. With 1 base clipped from V and 7 bases from J, the junction kept 13 bases outside the gene matches. Germline CDR1 is SEHNR and CDR2 is FQNEAQ (reference sequence). DNA of the CDR3: TGTGCCAGCAGCTTAGAACAGTTTAGGGGACAGGGGAGGAATGAGCAGTTCTTC. It specifies CASSLEQFRGQGRNEQFF.

CDR3 protein: CASSASSYEQYF. CDR3 nucleotides: TGTGCCAGCAGTGCTAGCTCCTACGAGCAGTACTTC. This rearrangement joins TRBV28 to TRBJ2-7, with D unclear. The CDR3 is made up of 12 amino acids. Germline V gives CDR1 MDHEN, CDR2 SYDVKM. The ends were cut back, 5 bases at V and 0 bases at J, with 5 bases in the middle. Full variable domain (missing parts from reference TRBV28 and TRBJ2-7): DVKVTQSSRYLVKRTGEKVFLECVQDMDHENMFWYRQDPGLGLRLIYFSYDVKMKEKGDIPEGYSVSREKKERFSLILESASTNQTSMYLCASSASSYEQYFGPGTRLTVT.